Here is one T cell receptor beta chain with its context. This sample stems from a study of shared clonotypes between healthy human individuals. Here immunoSEQ multiplex PCR was the method, and the copy in TCRdb shows in-frame clones only, minus some. The data show just over 2,000,000 clones, 90% to 95% seen once. CDR3 length equals 16 residues. Sequencing was carried out using naive CD4+ T cells sorted from blood. Subset defined: CD45RA+ positively selected. The receptor's source is a man between 18 and 29 years old in good health. The chain is built from TRBV21-1 and TRBJ2-1; the table's D gene call, TRBD2, was not cross checked with the DNA. TRBV21-1 counts as a pseudogene. The CDR3 coding sequence is TGTGCCAGCAGCAAATTCATAGCGGGAGGGGGCAATGAGCAGTTCTTC. It specifies CASSKFIAGGGNEQFF.